This T cell receptor (beta chain) was identified in a study of cytomegalovirus exposure and HLA in healthy donors. From germline, CDR1 is SGHNT and CDR2 YYREEE (reference sequence). The CDR3 spans 15 residues. V shed 4 bases, J shed 3 bases, and the junction held 3 bases outside the gene matches. Primers included in the PCR were 60 Vbeta and 13 Jbeta primers. Some clones are missing from TCRdb's copy, which holds only in-frame ones; the method was immunoSEQ multiplex PCR. The sample yields about 98,000 clones, over 65% seen once. This sequence was found in a man between 40 and 49 years old in good health and CMV-seronegative. The chain has TRBV5-4 and TRBJ2-1; 11 bases line up with TRBD1. Sequenced sample: PBMCs. The CDR3 nucleotides are TGTGCCAGCAGCCAGGGGACAGGGGGCTACAATGAGCAGTTCTTC. Its protein product is CASSQGTGGYNEQFF.